The 32 T cell receptor beta chains listed next were all sequenced from one sample in a study of cytomegalovirus exposure and HLA in healthy donors. 13 Jbeta primers and 60 Vbeta primers were used for the PCR. The protocol was immunoSEQ multiplex PCR, while the TCRdb copy is restricted to in-frame clones and leaves out a portion. The repertoire has approximately 130,000 clones, around 80% of them found once; the top ten carry roughly 1.9%. Source material: PBMCs. These receptors came from a woman aged 45-65 years in good health and CMV-seronegative.

This clone turned up a few times. The chain joins TRBV7-8 to TRBJ1-5; 7 bases line up with TRBD1. Germline lookup yields CDR1 SGHVS and CDR2 FQNEAQ. J lost 0 bases, V lost 4 bases, and 6 bases had no gene match. This CDR3 has 16 residues. CDR3 in DNA: TGTGCCAGCAGCTCGCGTAGGGGGCTTAGCAATCAGCCCCAGCATTTT. Its translation: CASSSRRGLSNQPQHF.

This clone was seen only once. This chain links TRBV7-2 with TRBJ2-7; 9 positions match TRBD2. V dropped 5 bases and J dropped 9; count of bases not matched to a gene: 14. Germline V gives CDR1 SGHTA, CDR2 FQGNSA. CDR3 size: 15 residues. The CDR3 protein is CASSQGTSPRLSQYF. The CDR3, as DNA: TGTGCCAGCAGCCAGGGGACTAGCCCCCGGCTTTCGCAGTACTTC.

This chain links TRBV19 with TRBJ2-1; 7 nucleotides agree with TRBD2. CDR1 and CDR2 (germline): LNHDA, SQIVND (reference sequence). The CDR3 has 17 residues. The J segment lost 0 bases and the V segment lost 7 bases, leaving 12 bases of the junction unmatched. This CDR3 reads CASIQRGSAISYNEQFF. The CDR3 coding sequence is TGTGCCAGTATCCAGCGGGGTAGCGCAATCTCCTACAATGAGCAGTTCTTC.

The chain joins TRBV30 to TRBJ1-5, with TRBD1 matching over 8 bases. The trim removed 3 bases at V and 8 bases at J, leaving 9 bases unmatched. The CDR3 spans 14 residues. Germline V lookup: CDR1 GTSNPN, CDR2 SVGIG (reference sequence). CDR3 protein: CAWSTGQGMKPQHF. The CDR3 DNA reads as TGTGCCTGGAGCACTGGACAGGGAATGAAGCCCCAGCATTTT.

This clone was seen more than once but under ten times. The V and J genes are TRBV5-6 and TRBJ2-6; TRBD1 matches 7 bases. This CDR3 region has 15 residues. V was pared by 5 bases and J by 2 bases, with 4 bases of the junction left unmatched. Germline-derived CDR1 and CDR2 are SGHDT and YYEEEE. The CDR3 DNA follows: TGTGCCAGCAGTCGCGACAGGGCTGGGGCCAACGTCCTGACTTTC. Its translation is CASSRDRAGANVLTF. Full variable domain (outside the CDR3, taken from reference TRBV5-6 and TRBJ2-6): DAGVTQSPTHLIKTRGQQVTLRCSPKSGHDTVSWYQQALGQGPQFIFQYYEEEERQRGNFPDRFSGHQFPNYSSELNVNALLLGDSALYLCASSRDRAGANVLTFGAGSRLTVL.

Comment on this clone: At one end the junction does not follow the germline gene, possibly because of a read error. The chain combines TRBV7-7 with TRBJ2-1; 8 nucleotides agree with TRBD1. This CDR3 contains 13 residues. Germline CDR1 reads SSHAT; CDR2 reads FNYEAQ (reference sequence). Here the CDR3 reads CASSHDRGVEQFF. The CDR3 DNA reads TGTGCTAGCAGTCATGACAGGGGAGTTGAGCAGTTCTTC.

The gene calls are TRBV9 and TRBJ2-7, with D maybe TRBD1 (6 bases). In germline, CDR1 is SGDLS, CDR2 YYNGEE. V shed 2 bases and J shed 6 bases, with 12 bases lying between them. The CDR3 covers 13 residues. The CDR3 coding sequence is TGTGCCAGCAGCGTCGCGCAGGGGACCGAGCAGTACTTC. Amino acid sequence: CASSVAQGTEQYF.

The chain employs TRBV7-2 and TRBJ2-6, with 7 bases that match TRBD2. Unmatched junction bases numbered 9, after V lost 1 base and J lost 0 bases. Germline V gives CDR1 SGHTA, CDR2 FQGNSA. The CDR3 runs 19 residues. CDR3 sequence (DNA): TGTGCCAGCAGCTTAGTGAGCGGGGCATTGGGCTCTGGGGCCAACGTCCTGACTTTC. This sequence encodes CASSLVSGALGSGANVLTF.

This chain connects TRBV29-1 to TRBJ2-2; 7 bases are shared with TRBD2. Germline trimming cut 6 bases from V and 1 base from J; bases unmatched to any gene: 8. There are 15 residues in the CDR3. CDR1 and CDR2 (germline): SQVTM, ANQGSEA. The CDR3 loop reads CSVVTSEVNTGELFF. The CDR3 coding sequence is TGCAGCGTGGTTACTAGCGAGGTGAACACCGGGGAGCTGTTTTTT.

This rearrangement joins TRBV4-2 to TRBJ1-3, with TRBD1 as a possible D gene (6 bases). Trimming stripped 2 bases from V and 4 bases from J, with 21 bases between. CDR3 length equals 18 residues. Germline lookup yields CDR1 LGHNA and CDR2 YNFKEQ. The CDR3 reads CASSQFHPSRGAGNTIYF. CDR3 nucleotides: TGTGCCAGCAGCCAATTCCACCCCTCCCGGGGGGCCGGAAACACCATATATTTT.

The genes are TRBV7-2 and TRBJ2-7; 9 bases line up with TRBD1. Germline loops: CDR1 SGHTA, CDR2 FQGNSA. The CDR3 length is 16 residues. Losses at the gene ends were 5 bases for V and 0 bases for J; bases not matched to a gene: 8. In nucleotides, the CDR3 is TGTGCCAGCAGCCCCACAGGGGGCTCCGGCTCCTACGAGCAGTACTTC. Translation: CASSPTGGSGSYEQYF.

On this clone: The junction departs from the called germline gene at one end, perhaps through a read error. V usage is TRBV2 and J usage is TRBJ1-2; TRBD1 might be the D (6 bases). The CDR3 is made up of 13 amino acids. From germline, CDR1 is SNHLY and CDR2 FYNNEI. Written as DNA, the CDR3 is TGTGCCAGCACCCCTCTTCAGGGACACCGCTACCCCTTC. This translates into CASTPLQGHRYPF.

The CDR3 coding sequence is TGCAGCGCCGCCGGGGAGGGAAACACTGAAGCTTTCTTT. Translating it yields CSAAGEGNTEAFF. The genes are TRBV29-1 and TRBJ1-1; no reliable D call. This CDR3 spans 13 amino acids. Deletions cut 7 bases from V and 2 bases from J, with 14 bases between. Germline V gene sequence: CDR1 SQVTM, CDR2 ANQGSEA.

The V call is TRBV27, the J call TRBJ2-7; the D gene is possibly TRBD2 (6 bases). This CDR3 has 14 amino acids. Trimming shortened V by 4 bases and J by 2 bases, and 12 bases separated the two germline ends. Germline CDR1 and CDR2: MNHEY and SMNVEV (reference sequence). The CDR3 DNA follows: TGTGCCAGCAGTTCTCTTGGCGGGACCTACGAGCAGTACTTC. Translation: CASSSLGGTYEQYF.

The J gene is TRBJ1-1, the V gene TRBV5-1, with 12 bases fitting TRBD1. The germline V gene has CDR1 SGHRS and CDR2 YFSETQ. The CDR3 runs 16 residues. Losses at the gene ends were 0 bases for V and 4 bases for J; bases not matched to a gene: 4. CDR3: CASSLAGTGGITEAFF. The CDR3 nucleotides read TGCGCCAGCAGCTTGGCCGGGACAGGGGGCATCACTGAAGCTTTCTTT.

This clone was detected only a few times. The rearrangement uses TRBV6-1 and TRBJ2-1; TRBD1 agrees at 7 bases. The V gene's germline CDR1 is MNHNS and CDR2 SASEGT. The trim removed 2 bases at V and 8 bases at J, leaving 9 bases unmatched. The CDR3 runs to 15 residues. The DNA of the CDR3 is TGTGCCAGCAGTGAAAAGGGGGCGAGAGTGGATGAGCAGTTCTTC. This gives the protein CASSEKGARVDEQFF.

The chain carries TRBV19 and TRBJ1-3; D is undetermined. Trimming pared 10 bases from V and 2 bases from J, leaving 15 bases between. The CDR3 consists of 14 residues. CDR1 and CDR2 (germline): LNHDA, SQIVND (reference sequence). CDR3 protein: CATHPGGPGNTIYF. The CDR3 DNA reads as TGTGCCACCCATCCCGGAGGCCCTGGAAACACCATATATTTT.

In this sample, this clone turned up a few times. The chain couples TRBV7-9 to TRBJ1-3; D call uncertain. V was shortened by 0 bases and J by 0 bases, with 9 bases between the two germline ends. The CDR3 contains 16 residues. CDR1 and CDR2 from the germline V gene are SEHNR and FQNEAQ (reference sequence). CDR3 nucleotides: TGTGCCAGCAGCTTAGCAGCGGGCCCCTCTGGAAACACCATATATTTT. Its protein is CASSLAAGPSGNTIYF.

This clone was observed once. V and J are TRBV7-3 and TRBJ2-7; 7 positions agree with TRBD1. Unmatched junction bases numbered 5, after V lost 4 bases and J lost 2 bases. Germline CDR1 and CDR2: SGHTA and FQGTGA. This CDR3 is built from 14 residues. CDR3 sequence: CASSSQTGPYEQYF. CDR3 bases: TGTGCCAGCAGCTCGCAGACAGGGCCCTACGAGCAGTACTTC.

V usage is TRBV18 and J usage is TRBJ1-4; TRBD1 matches at 8 bases. Trimming took 6 bases from V and 0 from J; bases not matched to a gene: 6. The CDR3 is 16 residues long. CDR1 and CDR2 from the germline V gene are KGHSH and LQKENI. As DNA, the CDR3 is TGTGCCAGCTCGTCTACAGGGGGTGCAACTAATGAAAAACTGTTTTTT. Translating gives CASSSTGGATNEKLFF.

This clone occurred a few times. The CDR3 DNA sequence: TGCGCCAGCAGCCAAGATAGGTTGACAGGAGCTAACTATGGCTACACCTTC. Protein sequence: CASSQDRLTGANYGYTF. The chain joins TRBV4-3 to TRBJ1-2, with a tentative D call TRBD1 (6 bases). V was clipped by 0 bases and J by 0 bases, with 14 bases between them. The germline gives CDR1 LGHNA, CDR2 YSLEER. The CDR3 runs to 17 residues.

The chain combines TRBV5-1 with TRBJ2-7, with TRBD2 matching 7 bases. The length of the CDR3 is 13 residues. Losses at the gene ends were 0 bases for V and 5 bases for J; bases not matched to a gene: 2. Per germline, CDR1 SGHRS and CDR2 YFSETQ. In nucleotides, the CDR3 is TGCGCCAGCAGCTTGGCGGGAGGAAACGAGCAGTACGTC. Translation gives CASSLAGGNEQYV.

This chain uses TRBV6-5 with TRBJ2-1; 7 nucleotides align to TRBD2. The CDR3 runs to 15 residues. The germline V gene encodes CDR1 MNHEY and CDR2 SVGAGI. V was pared by 4 bases and J by 8 bases, with 11 bases of the junction left unmatched. The CDR3 DNA reads TGTGCCAGCAGTTTGTCCTTAGCGGGCCCCTATGAGCAGTTCTTC. This translates into CASSLSLAGPYEQFF.

The CDR3 DNA reads TGTGCCAGCTCTCCAAACATGAACACTGAAGCTTTCTTT. Translating it yields CASSPNMNTEAFF. The chain combines TRBV18 with TRBJ1-1; D is unclear. The CDR3 has 13 amino acids. V was shortened by 6 bases and J by 0 bases, with 8 bases between the two germline ends. Per the germline V gene, CDR1 is KGHSH and CDR2 is LQKENI.

V is TRBV5-6 and J is TRBJ1-2; D is unclear. From germline, CDR1 is SGHDT and CDR2 YYEEEE. V lost 6 bases and J 5 bases, leaving 20 bases between the germline ends. This CDR3 spans 15 amino acids. CDR3 nucleotides: TGTGCCAGCATCAACCCCTGGGAGGTAGATTATGGCTACACCTTC. It codes for CASINPWEVDYGYTF.

J is TRBJ2-7 and V is TRBV21-1; whether TRBD2, the table's D call, matches the DNA was not checked. TRBV21-1 is assigned pseudogene status. The CDR3 length is 14 residues. The chain's CDR3 is CATTSGSPTGEQYV. The CDR3 DNA is TGTGCCACGACTAGCGGGAGTCCTACGGGGGAGCAGTACGTC.

The J gene is TRBJ2-5, the V gene TRBV18; the match to TRBD1 covers 10 bases. V lost 3 bases, J lost 5 bases, and 6 bases stayed unmatched. Germline-derived CDR1 and CDR2 are KGHSH and LQKENI. This CDR3 has 15 residues. CDR3 DNA sequence: TGTGCCAGCTCACCGAGACAGGGGGCCTCTGAGACCCAGTACTTC. Its translation is CASSPRQGASETQYF.

V gene TRBV9 combines with J gene TRBJ1-5, with 9 positions matching TRBD1. CDR3 size: 14 residues. The junction had 8 bases not matched to a gene; V was cut back by 4 bases and J by 9 bases. Per the germline V gene, CDR1 is SGDLS and CDR2 is YYNGEE. The CDR3: CASSHGQGMGPQHF. In DNA, the CDR3 is TGTGCCAGCAGCCACGGACAGGGGATGGGGCCCCAGCATTTT.

Points on this clone: The junction does not match germline at one end; this may be a read error. The chain is built from TRBV5-4 and TRBJ1-1; TRBD1 matches at 7 bases. The CDR3 has 15 residues. CDR1 and CDR2 from the germline V gene are SGHNT and YYREEE (reference sequence). DNA for the CDR3: TGTGCCAGCAGCTTGTCCCACAGGGGTAACACCGAAGCTTTCTTT. Residues: CASSLSHRGNTEAFF.

This clone has a single count. This chain links TRBV15 with TRBJ2-3; the match to TRBD2 covers 9 bases. The junction had 11 bases not matched to a gene; V was cut back by 0 bases and J by 4 bases. Germline CDR1 reads LNHNV; CDR2 reads YYDKDF (reference sequence). The CDR3 runs 18 residues. CDR3 nucleotide sequence: TGTGCCACCAGCAGAGATGGGCTGAGCGGGAGGACAGCAGATACGCAGTATTTT. This sequence encodes CATSRDGLSGRTADTQYF.

The chain carries TRBV15 and TRBJ2-3; no reliable D call. Trimming shortened V by 0 bases and J by 0 bases, and 10 bases separated the two germline ends. The CDR3 has 16 residues. Germline loops: CDR1 LNHNV, CDR2 YYDKDF (reference sequence). The CDR3 coding sequence is TGTGCCACCAGCAGAGACCAGCGAACTAGCACAGATACGCAGTATTTT. Its protein is CATSRDQRTSTDTQYF.

This rearrangement joins TRBV25-1 to TRBJ1-5, with a possible D match to TRBD1 (5 bases). V was pared by 6 bases and J by 7 bases, with 13 bases between. The CDR3 length is 13 residues. CDR1 MGHDK and CDR2 SYGVNS come from the germline V gene. The CDR3: CASSGGGWQPQHF. In DNA, the CDR3 is TGTGCCAGCAGCGGTGGGGGGTGGCAGCCCCAGCATTTT. The variable domain in full, completed from reference TRBV25-1 and TRBJ1-5, reads EADIYQTPRYLVIGTGKKITLECSQTMGHDKMYWYQQDPGMELHLIHYSYGVNSTEKGDLSSESTVSRIRTEHFPLTLESARPSHTSQYLCASSGGGWQPQHFGDGTRLSIL.